This T cell receptor (beta chain) was profiled in a study of T cell changes during pregnancy in multiple sclerosis. This CDR3 is 15 amino acids long. V was pared by 5 bases and J by 5 bases, with 19 bases between. The germline CDR1 and CDR2 sequences are SGHNT and YENEEA. Some clones are missing from TCRdb's copy, which holds only in-frame ones; the method was immunoSEQ multiplex PCR. The repertoire holds tens of thousands of clones, with approximately 94% as singletons. The genes are TRBV11-3 and TRBJ2-7; D perhaps matches TRBD2 (5 bases). Sequenced here: peripheral blood, sampled in the third trimester of pregnancy. The sequence was obtained from a female donor with multiple sclerosis, enrolled in a pregnancy study. The CDR3 DNA reads as TGTGCCAGCAGCGCGACTGGAGGAAGGGTTCACGAGCAGTACTTC. Residues: CASSATGGRVHEQYF.